This TCR beta chain comes out of a study of shared clonotypes between healthy human individuals. The study, taken as a whole, reports: Measured sharing among donors was expected to vary with sequencing depth.

About this clone itself: Its antigen is unidentified.

Produced via immunoSEQ multiplex PCR; TCRdb's table is partial and in-frame only. The sample holds over 1.5 million clones; around 98% are singletons and the top ten take about 0.45%. The ends were cut back, 4 bases at V and 4 bases at J, with 18 bases in the middle. Germline values: CDR1 SGHKS, CDR2 YYEKEE (reference sequence). The CDR3 extends over 15 amino acids. This sequence joins TRBV5-5 and TRBJ2-7, with D maybe TRBD1 (5 bases). The sample taken for sequencing was naive CD4+ T cells sorted from blood. Subset: CD45RA+ positively selected. The source of this sequence is a man in his thirties or forties in good health. The CDR3 DNA reads as TGTGCCAGCAGCCTGGGAAGGGGCGGATGGTACGAGCAGTACTTC. It codes for CASSLGRGGWYEQYF.